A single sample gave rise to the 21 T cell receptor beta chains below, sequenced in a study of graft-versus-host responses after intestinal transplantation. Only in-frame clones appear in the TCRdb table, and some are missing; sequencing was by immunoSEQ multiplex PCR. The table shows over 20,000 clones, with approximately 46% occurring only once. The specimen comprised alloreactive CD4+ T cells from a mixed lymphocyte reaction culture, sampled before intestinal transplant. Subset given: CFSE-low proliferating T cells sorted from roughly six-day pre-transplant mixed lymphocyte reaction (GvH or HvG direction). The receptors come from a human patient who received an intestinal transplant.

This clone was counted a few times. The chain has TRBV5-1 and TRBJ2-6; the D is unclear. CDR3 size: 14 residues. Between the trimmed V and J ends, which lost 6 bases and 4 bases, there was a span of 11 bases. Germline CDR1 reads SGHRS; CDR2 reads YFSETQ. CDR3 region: CASTKVGGANVLTF. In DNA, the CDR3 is TGCGCCAGCACCAAGGTCGGGGGGGCCAACGTCCTGACTTTC.

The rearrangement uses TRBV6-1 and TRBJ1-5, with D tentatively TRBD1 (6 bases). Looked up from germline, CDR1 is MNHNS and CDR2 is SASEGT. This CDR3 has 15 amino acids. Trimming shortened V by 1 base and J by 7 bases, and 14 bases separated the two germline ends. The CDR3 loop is CASSEDAGARQPQHF. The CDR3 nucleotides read TGTGCCAGCAGTGAAGATGCGGGGGCGAGGCAGCCCCAGCATTTT.

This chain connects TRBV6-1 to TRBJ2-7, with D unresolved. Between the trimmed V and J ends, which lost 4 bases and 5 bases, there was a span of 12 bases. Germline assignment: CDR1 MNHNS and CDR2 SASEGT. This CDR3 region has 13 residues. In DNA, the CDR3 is TGTGCCAGCAGTGTGGGCAACCGCGACGAGCAGTACTTC. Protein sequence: CASSVGNRDEQYF.

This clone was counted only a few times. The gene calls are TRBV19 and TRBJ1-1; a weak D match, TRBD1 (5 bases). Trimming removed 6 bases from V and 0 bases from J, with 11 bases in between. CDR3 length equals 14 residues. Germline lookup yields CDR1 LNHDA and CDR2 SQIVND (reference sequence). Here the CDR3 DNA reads TGTGCCAGTAGACCACAGGTATTGAACACTGAAGCTTTCTTT. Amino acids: CASRPQVLNTEAFF.

CDR3 nucleotide sequence: TGCGCCAGCAGTAGCGGGGGGGCCACCCAAGATACGCAGTATTTT. Translated, it gives CASSSGGATQDTQYF. This chain joins TRBV10-1 and TRBJ2-3; 10 positions agree with TRBD2. J lost 5 bases, V lost 5 bases, and 7 bases had no gene match. The CDR3 runs 15 residues. CDR1 WNHNN and CDR2 SYGVQD come from the germline V gene (reference sequence).

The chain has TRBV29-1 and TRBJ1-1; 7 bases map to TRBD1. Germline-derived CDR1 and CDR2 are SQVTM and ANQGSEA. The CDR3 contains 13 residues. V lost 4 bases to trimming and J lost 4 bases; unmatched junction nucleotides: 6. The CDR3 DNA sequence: TGCAGCGTTGCTGGACAGGCGGGCACTGAAGCTTTCTTT. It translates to CSVAGQAGTEAFF. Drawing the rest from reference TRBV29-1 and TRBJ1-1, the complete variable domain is SAVISQKPSRDICQRGTSLTIQCQVDSQVTMMFWYRQQPGQSLTLIATANQGSEATYESGFVIDKFPISRPNLTFSTLTVSNMSPEDSSIYLCSVAGQAGTEAFFGQGTRLTVV.

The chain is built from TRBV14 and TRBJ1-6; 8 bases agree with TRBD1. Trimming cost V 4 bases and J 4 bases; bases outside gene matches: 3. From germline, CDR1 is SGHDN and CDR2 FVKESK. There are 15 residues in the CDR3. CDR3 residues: CASSRGQGYNSPLHF. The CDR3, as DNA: TGTGCCAGCAGCCGCGGACAGGGTTATAATTCACCCCTCCACTTT.

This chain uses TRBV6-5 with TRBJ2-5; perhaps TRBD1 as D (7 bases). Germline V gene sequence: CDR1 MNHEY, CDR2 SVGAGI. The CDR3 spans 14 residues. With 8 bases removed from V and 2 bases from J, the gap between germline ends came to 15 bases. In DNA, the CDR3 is TGTGCCAGCCAAGACCAGGGGGGACAAGAGACCCAGTACTTC. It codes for CASQDQGGQETQYF.

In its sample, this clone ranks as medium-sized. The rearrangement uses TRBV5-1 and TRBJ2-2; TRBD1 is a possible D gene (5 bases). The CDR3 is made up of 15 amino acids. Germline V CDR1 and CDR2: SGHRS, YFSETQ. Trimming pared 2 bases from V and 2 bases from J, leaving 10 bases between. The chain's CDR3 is CASSFARANTGELFF. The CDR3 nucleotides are TGCGCCAGCAGCTTCGCCAGGGCAAACACCGGGGAGCTGTTTTTT.

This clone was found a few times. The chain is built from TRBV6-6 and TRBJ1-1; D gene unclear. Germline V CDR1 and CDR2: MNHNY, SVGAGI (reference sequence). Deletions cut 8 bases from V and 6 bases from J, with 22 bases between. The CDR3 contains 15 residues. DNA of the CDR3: TGTGCCAGCGCCCGTCACCGGGTGAATGGTCCTGAAGCTTTCTTT. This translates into CASARHRVNGPEAFF.

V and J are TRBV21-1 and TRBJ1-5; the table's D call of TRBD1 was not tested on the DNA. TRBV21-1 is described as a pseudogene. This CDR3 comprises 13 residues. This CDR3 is CASSRTDNQPQHF. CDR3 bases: TGTGCCAGCAGCAGGACAGACAATCAGCCCCAGCATTTT.

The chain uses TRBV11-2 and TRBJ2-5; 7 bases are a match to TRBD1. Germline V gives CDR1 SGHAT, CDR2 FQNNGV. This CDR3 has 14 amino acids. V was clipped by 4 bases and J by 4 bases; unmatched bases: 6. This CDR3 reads CASSSGRDRETQYF. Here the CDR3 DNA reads TGTGCCAGCAGCTCAGGCCGGGACAGAGAGACCCAGTACTTC.

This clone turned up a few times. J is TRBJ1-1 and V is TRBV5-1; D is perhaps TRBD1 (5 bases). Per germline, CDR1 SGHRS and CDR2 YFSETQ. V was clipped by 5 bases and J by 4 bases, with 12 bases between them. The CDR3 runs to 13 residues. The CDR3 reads CASRTALGTEAFF. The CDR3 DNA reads TGCGCCAGCAGGACAGCCCTTGGCACTGAAGCTTTCTTT.

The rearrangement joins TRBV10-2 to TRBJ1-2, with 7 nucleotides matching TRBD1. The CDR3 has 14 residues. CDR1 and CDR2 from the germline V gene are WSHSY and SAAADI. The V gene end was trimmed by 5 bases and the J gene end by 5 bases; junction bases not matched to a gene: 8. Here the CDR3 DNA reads TGCGCCAGCAGTCCTCCCGGGACAGCATATGGCTACACCTTC. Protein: CASSPPGTAYGYTF.

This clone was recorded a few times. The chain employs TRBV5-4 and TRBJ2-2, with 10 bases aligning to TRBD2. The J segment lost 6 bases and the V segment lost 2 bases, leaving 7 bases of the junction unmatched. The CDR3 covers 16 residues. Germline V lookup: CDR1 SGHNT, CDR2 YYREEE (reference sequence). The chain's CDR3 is CASSLALAGLSGELFF. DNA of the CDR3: TGTGCCAGCAGCTTAGCACTAGCGGGGTTGTCCGGGGAGCTGTTTTTT. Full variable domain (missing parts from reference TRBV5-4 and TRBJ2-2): ETGVTQSPTHLIKTRGQQVTLRCSSQSGHNTVSWYQQALGQGPQFIFQYYREEENGRGNFPPRFSGLQFPNYSSELNVNALELDDSALYLCASSLALAGLSGELFFGEGSRLTVL.

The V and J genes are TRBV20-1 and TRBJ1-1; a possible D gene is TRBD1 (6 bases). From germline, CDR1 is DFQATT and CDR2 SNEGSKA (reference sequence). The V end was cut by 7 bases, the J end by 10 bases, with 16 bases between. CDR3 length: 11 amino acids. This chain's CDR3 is CSGVPGVGAFF. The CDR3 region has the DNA TGCAGTGGGGTCCCAGGGGTAGGAGCTTTCTTT.

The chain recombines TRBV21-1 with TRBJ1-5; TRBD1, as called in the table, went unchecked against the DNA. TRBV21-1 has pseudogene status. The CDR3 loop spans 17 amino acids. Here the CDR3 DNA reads TGTGCCAGCAGCAAGTGTGAAGGACAGCAAAGCAATCAGCCCCAGCATTTT. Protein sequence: CASSKCEGQQSNQPQHF.

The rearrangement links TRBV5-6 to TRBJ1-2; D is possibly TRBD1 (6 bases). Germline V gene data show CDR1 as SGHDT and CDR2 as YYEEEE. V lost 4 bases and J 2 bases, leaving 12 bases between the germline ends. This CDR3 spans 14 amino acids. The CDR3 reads CASSPRGGNYGYTF. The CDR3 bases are TGTGCCAGCAGCCCGAGGGGGGGAAACTATGGCTACACCTTC.

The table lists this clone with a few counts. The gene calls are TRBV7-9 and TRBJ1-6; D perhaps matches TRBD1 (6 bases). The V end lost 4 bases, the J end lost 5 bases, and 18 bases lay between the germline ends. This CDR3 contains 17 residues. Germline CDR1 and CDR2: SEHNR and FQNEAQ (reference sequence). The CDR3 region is CASSSPPGHLNNSPLHF. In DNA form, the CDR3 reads TGTGCCAGCAGCTCACCCCCGGGACACCTAAATAATTCACCCCTCCACTTT.

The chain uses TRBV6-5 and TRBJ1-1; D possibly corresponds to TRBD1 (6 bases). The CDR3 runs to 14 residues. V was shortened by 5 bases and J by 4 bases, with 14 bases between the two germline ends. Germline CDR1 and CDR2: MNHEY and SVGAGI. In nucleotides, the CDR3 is TGTGCCAGCAGTGAGTGGCAGGGGTCCACTGAAGCTTTCTTT. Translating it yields CASSEWQGSTEAFF.

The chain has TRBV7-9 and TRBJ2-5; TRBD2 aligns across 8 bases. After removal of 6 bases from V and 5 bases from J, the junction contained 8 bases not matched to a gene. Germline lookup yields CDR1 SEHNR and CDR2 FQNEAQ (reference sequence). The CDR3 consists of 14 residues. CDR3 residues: CASSPSGGRETQYF. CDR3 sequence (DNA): TGTGCCAGCAGTCCGAGCGGGGGTAGGGAGACCCAGTACTTC.